This T cell receptor (beta chain) is from a study of blood T cell repertoires in COVID-19. Across the whole study: Donors in the United States, Italy and Spain gave samples during acute or convalescent COVID-19. PBMCs, B-cell-depleted T cells, or T cells provided the cDNA or gDNA that made up the material.

Authors' data handling: Using reference gene primer amplification, nucleated cell counts were estimated. Repertoires were generated with immunoSEQ multiplex PCR, while TCRdb's copy carries only in-frame clones and drops some. D and trimming were read from the DNA, whereas the V and J calls and clone size are those reported in that table. In the table there are 250,000 to 350,000 clones, around 89% of which are singletons. The V gene's germline CDR1 is LNHDA and CDR2 SQIVND (reference sequence). Unmatched junction bases numbered 3, after V lost 5 bases and J lost 0 bases. The CDR3 is 15 residues long.

Sample: peripheral blood. The chain uses TRBV19 and TRBJ1-5; TRBD1 agrees at 8 bases. This receptor was identified in a man between 18 and 35 years old who had recovered from COVID-19. The CDR3 loop is CASSQTGDSNQPQHF. The CDR3 nucleotides read TGTGCCAGTAGTCAGACAGGGGATAGCAATCAGCCCCAGCATTTT.